The T cell receptor beta chain described here comes from a study of cytomegalovirus exposure and HLA in healthy donors. Donors in the study were healthy people who gave bone marrow. PCR amplification relied on 60 Vbeta primers (plus 13 Jbeta primers). TCRdb's table, derived via immunoSEQ multiplex PCR, lists solely in-frame clones and lacks some. The repertoire consists of 210,000 or so clones, with roughly 76% occurring once and the leading ten covering approximately 2.1%. V lost 0 bases to trimming and J lost 5 bases, with 19 bases between them. Germline lookup yields CDR1 LGHNA and CDR2 YNFKEQ. This CDR3 is 18 amino acids long. Findings of the study overall: Sequences of the TCR beta chain were said to predict the HLA-A and HLA-B alleles of most subjects accurately. The study recorded fewer than 200 TCR beta chains that were cytomegalovirus-associated.

This clone was counted a few times. Its antigen remains unknown. Sequenced: PBMCs. V usage is TRBV4-2 and J usage is TRBJ2-2; D is perhaps TRBD2 (6 bases). This TCR was recovered from a woman in her thirties in good health and CMV-seropositive. CDR3 DNA: TGTGCCAGCAGCCAAGATGCGGGGCAGGCTTTGAGGACCGGGGAGCTGTTTTTT. It is translated as CASSQDAGQALRTGELFF.